Shown below are 29 T cell receptor beta chains from a single sample sequenced in a study of response to subunit inactivated influenza vaccine. TCRdb reanalysed the RT-PCR reads using MiXCR and keeps one entry per CDR3 protein. This sample carries about 700,000 distinct CDR3 sequences, 15% to 19% of them seen once, and the ten largest clones take roughly 12%. The sequencing used PBMCs from blood, collected about 13 days after vaccination. These receptors were taken from a man aged 50-60 years who received an inactivated influenza vaccine.

This chain connects TRBV29-1 to TRBJ2-7, with D possibly TRBD2 on 6 matching bases. Germline V gene sequence: CDR1 SQVTM, CDR2 ANQGSEA. The CDR3 length is 11 residues. The CDR3 nucleotides read TGCAGTGCTTTGGGACTGTACGAGCAGTACTTC. Translation gives CSALGLYEQYF.

The table lists this clonotype with a few counts. This chain joins TRBV7-2 and TRBJ2-5, with 9 bases that match TRBD2. Trimming removed 4 bases from V and 6 bases from J; junction bases left unmatched: 3. This CDR3 contains 13 residues. CDR1 is SGHTA and CDR2 is FQGNSA in the germline V gene. Written as DNA, the CDR3 is TGTGCCAGCAGCTCTAGCGGGATGCAGACCCAGTACTTC. Protein product: CASSSSGMQTQYF.

The rearrangement links TRBV10-3 to TRBJ2-2; no firm D call. V lost 5 bases and J 0 bases, leaving 16 bases between the germline ends. This CDR3 is built from 17 residues. The germline CDR1 and CDR2 sequences are ENHRY and SYGVKD. CDR3 protein: CAISRYGGWANTGELFF. In DNA, the CDR3 is TGTGCCATCAGTCGGTACGGTGGTTGGGCGAACACCGGGGAGCTGTTTTTT.

This clonotype has more than one count but fewer than ten. The chain couples TRBV5-1 to TRBJ2-7, with 10 nucleotides matching TRBD1. CDR1 and CDR2 from the germline V gene are SGHRS and YFSETQ. V lost 0 bases and J lost 4; bases outside the gene matches: 7. The CDR3 length is 16 residues. This CDR3 reads CASSLDRAGQGYEQYF. The CDR3 nucleotides are TGCGCCAGCAGCTTGGACCGCGCGGGACAGGGGTACGAGCAGTACTTC.

This clonotype was seen once. Being one base from a much bigger clone, this may be a read error. The missing conserved phenylalanine or tryptophan at the end of this CDR3 makes a read error likely. The chain recombines TRBV7-2 with TRBJ2-1, with D perhaps being TRBD1 or TRBD2 (5 bases each). From germline, CDR1 is SGHTA and CDR2 FQGNSA. V lost 5 bases to trimming and J lost 4 bases, with 9 bases between them. This CDR3 contains 13 residues. The CDR3 here is CASSQGPYNEQFL. The CDR3 DNA sequence: TGTGCCAGCAGCCAGGGACCATACAATGAGCAGTTCCTC.

This clonotype has ten or more counts. The DNA of the CDR3 is TGTGCCACCAGTTTGGACAGGGGGGCCTACAATGAGCAGTTCTTC. Protein sequence: CATSLDRGAYNEQFF. The chain recombines TRBV24-1 with TRBJ2-1; TRBD1 aligns across 10 bases. V lost 6 bases, J lost 2 bases, and 3 bases stayed unmatched. The CDR3 loop spans 15 amino acids. The germline V gene encodes CDR1 KGHDR and CDR2 SFDVKD.

This clonotype came up a few times. The chain combines TRBV6-1 with TRBJ2-7; 8 nucleotides match TRBD1. The junction had 16 bases not matched to a gene; V was cut back by 6 bases and J by 3 bases. This CDR3 has 17 residues. Germline CDR1 and CDR2: MNHNS and SASEGT. The CDR3 coding sequence is TGTGCCAGCAGCCCGACGGCCGGGACAGGAGGATACTACGAGCAGTACTTC. Protein product: CASSPTAGTGGYYEQYF.

The chain has TRBV4-2 and TRBJ2-4; D may be TRBD1 (6 bases). This CDR3 spans 18 amino acids. Between the trimmed V and J ends, which lost 0 bases and 0 bases, there was a span of 15 bases. Germline CDR1 reads LGHNA; CDR2 reads YNFKEQ. In DNA, the CDR3 is TGTGCCAGCAGCCAAGACTTTCGGACAGTTGCAGCCAAAAACATTCAGTACTTC. Translated: CASSQDFRTVAAKNIQYF.

The chain links TRBV7-2 to TRBJ2-7; a possible D gene is TRBD1 (6 bases). Germline CDR1 reads SGHTA; CDR2 reads FQGNSA. CDR3 length: 14 residues. Trimming stripped 4 bases from V and 2 bases from J, with 12 bases between. CDR3 in amino acids: CASSSYRAPYEQYF. For the CDR3, the DNA is TGTGCCAGCAGCTCCTACAGGGCACCCTACGAGCAGTACTTC.

This clonotype was observed once. The rearrangement uses TRBV20-1 and TRBJ2-2, with D perhaps matching TRBD1 or TRBD2 (5 bases each). The CDR3 is 14 amino acids. Deletions cut 5 bases from V and 3 bases from J, with 13 bases between. Looked up from germline, CDR1 is DFQATT and CDR2 is SNEGSKA (reference sequence). Written as DNA, the CDR3 is TGCAGTGCTCTTAGGGACCCCTACACCGGGGAGCTGTTTTTT. It encodes CSALRDPYTGELFF.

This clonotype was picked up a small number of times. The rearrangement uses TRBV10-3 and TRBJ2-1; D gene uncertain. CDR1 is ENHRY and CDR2 is SYGVKD in the germline V gene. The CDR3 is 16 amino acids. V was cut by 2 bases and J by 6 bases, with 17 bases left in between. The CDR3 nucleotides are TGTGCCATCAGTGAGAGATCAGGTGAAGTTTCCAATGAGCAGTTCTTC. Translation gives CAISERSGEVSNEQFF.

CDR3: CASKLGGVADTQYF. The CDR3 DNA is TGTGCCAGTAAGCTTGGAGGGGTCGCAGATACGCAGTATTTT. V gene TRBV19 combines with J gene TRBJ2-3; a possible D gene is TRBD2 (6 bases). The V end was cut by 7 bases, the J end by 4 bases, with 15 bases between. Per germline, CDR1 LNHDA and CDR2 SQIVND (reference sequence). The CDR3 totals 14 residues.

With regard to this clonotype: A much more abundant neighbour one base away suggests this may be a read error. V gene TRBV15 combines with J gene TRBJ2-3; 9 nucleotides line up with TRBD2. The CDR3 consists of 16 residues. The ends lost 4 bases at V and 6 bases at J; junction bases unmatched: 11. In germline, CDR1 is LNHNV, CDR2 YYDKDF (reference sequence). CDR3 loop: CATSKSSSGGTDTQYF. CDR3 bases: TGTGCCACCAGCAAGAGTTCGAGCGGGGGGACGGATACGCAGTATTTT.

This clonotype appeared a few times. The chain joins TRBV12-3 or TRBV12-4 to TRBJ2-7, with unresolved D. The germline V and J ends were trimmed by 5 bases and 6 bases, with 17 bases remaining between them. CDR3 length: 14 residues. This chain's CDR3 is CASSPRLDTGEQYF. CDR3 in DNA: TGTGCCAGCAGTCCCCGACTCGATACTGGCGAGCAGTACTTC.

This clonotype appeared a few times. The V gene is TRBV2, the J gene TRBJ1-5; a weak D match, TRBD1 (6 bases). This CDR3 region has 15 residues. V was pared by 2 bases and J by 11 bases, with 19 bases between. CDR1 SNHLY and CDR2 FYNNEI come from the germline V gene. CDR3 protein: CASSELGGPRSAQHF. The DNA for the CDR3 is TGTGCCAGCAGTGAACTGGGGGGGCCGAGGTCAGCCCAGCATTTT.

This clonotype was counted between two and nine times. The chain carries TRBV20-1 and TRBJ1-5; 8 bases map to TRBD1. The CDR3 runs to 12 residues. V lost 4 bases, J lost 6 bases, and 2 bases stayed unmatched. Germline-derived CDR1 and CDR2 are DFQATT and SNEGSKA (reference sequence). The CDR3 nucleotides read TGCAGTGCTACAGGGGGCGTTCAGCCCCAGCATTTT. Encoded protein: CSATGGVQPQHF.

The table lists this clonotype with a few counts. DNA for the CDR3: TGTGCCAGTGAAGGGGGGGGTACGCAGTATTTT. Residues: CASEGGGTQYF. This chain uses TRBV6-4 with TRBJ2-3; D possibly corresponds to TRBD2 (7 bases). V was clipped by 9 bases and J by 8 bases, with 12 bases between them. This CDR3 comprises 11 residues. CDR1 MRHNA and CDR2 SNTAGT come from the germline V gene.

The genes are TRBV11-2 and TRBJ2-3; perhaps TRBD2 as D (5 bases). The CDR3 totals 16 residues. V lost 4 bases and J lost 1, with 15 bases in between. Looked up from germline, CDR1 is SGHAT and CDR2 is FQNNGV. The CDR3 here is CASSSHGRGGTDTQYF. In DNA form, the CDR3 reads TGTGCCAGCAGCTCTCATGGCCGGGGAGGCACAGATACGCAGTATTTT.

CDR3 bases: TGTGCCACCAGCACCCTGACAGGGCCAGATACGCAGTATTTT. It encodes CATSTLTGPDTQYF. The chain recombines TRBV15 with TRBJ2-3; TRBD1 aligns across 7 bases. Germline-derived CDR1 and CDR2 are LNHNV and YYDKDF (reference sequence). This CDR3 contains 14 residues. With 4 bases clipped from V and 4 bases from J, the junction kept 5 bases outside the gene matches.

V and J are TRBV5-6 and TRBJ2-1, with 8 bases identical to TRBD2. V trimming: 2 bases; J trimming: 7 bases; junction bases outside the gene matches: 5. Germline V gene sequence: CDR1 SGHDT, CDR2 YYEEEE. There are 14 residues in the CDR3. This CDR3 reads CASSFAGGINEQFF. In DNA, the CDR3 is TGTGCCAGCAGCTTTGCGGGGGGAATTAATGAGCAGTTCTTC.

This sequence joins TRBV28 and TRBJ1-4; 10 nucleotides match TRBD1. The CDR3 runs 15 residues. V was pared by 5 bases and J by 7 bases, with 7 bases of the junction left unmatched. Germline CDR1 reads MDHEN; CDR2 reads SYDVKM. CDR3 coding DNA: TGTGCCAGCAGTGTTCCGGGACAGGGGAGTGAAAAACTGTTTTTT. This sequence encodes CASSVPGQGSEKLFF.

This clonotype occurred a few times. The chain joins TRBV12-5 to TRBJ2-1; D gene ambiguous. The CDR3 runs to 16 residues. Trimming pared 7 bases from V and 2 bases from J, leaving 18 bases between. Germline loops: CDR1 LGHNT, CDR2 FRNRAP. In nucleotides, the CDR3 is TGTGCTAGTGTTCCATCAAAAGGGTTTGCCTACAATGAGCAGTTCTTC. Translated: CASVPSKGFAYNEQFF.

The chain recombines TRBV6-2 or TRBV6-3 with TRBJ2-7, with 9 bases that match TRBD2. Germline lookup yields CDR1 MNHEY and CDR2 SVGEGT. With V trimmed by 2 bases and J by 1 base, 27 bases remained unmatched. This CDR3 contains 23 residues. DNA for the CDR3: TGTGCCAGCAGTTACACGCCAGGGGCGCCCTCGGTTATTAGCGGGGGTACTTCCTACGAGCAGTACTTC. Protein product: CASSYTPGAPSVISGGTSYEQYF.

The chain links TRBV5-6 to TRBJ2-5; maybe TRBD1 (6 bases). Germline-derived CDR1 and CDR2 are SGHDT and YYEEEE. The CDR3 contains 14 residues. V was cut by 3 bases and J by 2 bases, with 11 bases left in between. The CDR3, as DNA: TGTGCCAGCAGCTGGGGGACAAAACAAGAGACCCAGTACTTC. Translating it yields CASSWGTKQETQYF.

Only a few counts were recorded for this clonotype. The chain has TRBV7-9 and TRBJ2-7; D call uncertain. Germline CDR1 is SEHNR and CDR2 is FQNEAQ (reference sequence). The germline V and J ends were trimmed by 1 base and 0 bases, with 10 bases remaining between them. This CDR3 has 15 residues. For the CDR3, the DNA is TGTGCCAGCAGCTTAGTGGCCGCGAGCTCCTACGAGCAGTACTTC. Residues: CASSLVAASSYEQYF.

This clonotype was found a few times. The chain combines TRBV11-3 with TRBJ2-5; D is unresolved. The CDR3 is made up of 17 amino acids. Trimming took off 1 base at V and 3 bases at J, with 18 bases between the two ends. Germline V lookup: CDR1 SGHNT, CDR2 YENEEA. CDR3 residues: CASSLGRATGPEETQYF. The CDR3 DNA sequence: TGTGCCAGCAGCTTAGGCCGGGCTACTGGGCCCGAAGAGACCCAGTACTTC.

The CDR3 is CSAARNRQEFTYEQYF. CDR3 sequence (DNA): TGCAGTGCAGCCCGTAACAGACAGGAATTTACCTACGAGCAGTACTTC. V and J are TRBV20-1 and TRBJ2-7; a possible D gene is TRBD1 (6 bases). V was clipped by 6 bases and J by 2 bases, with 23 bases between them. The CDR3 loop spans 16 amino acids. Germline V CDR1 and CDR2: DFQATT, SNEGSKA (reference sequence).

V usage is TRBV5-5 and J usage is TRBJ2-1; TRBD1 matches at 12 bases. The CDR3 contains 15 residues. Losses at the gene ends were 4 bases for V and 6 bases for J; bases not matched to a gene: 5. Germline V gene sequence: CDR1 SGHKS, CDR2 YYEKEE (reference sequence). CDR3 residues: CASSPGQGAGNEQFF. CDR3 DNA: TGTGCCAGCAGCCCGGGACAGGGGGCCGGCAATGAGCAGTTCTTC.

This clonotype was seen more than once but under ten times. The genes are TRBV12-3 or TRBV12-4 and TRBJ1-6; a weak D match, TRBD1 (5 bases). The CDR3 is made up of 13 amino acids. Trimming left V 8 bases short and J 10 bases short, with 15 bases between. CDR3 region: CASRRGGNSPLHF. Here the CDR3 DNA reads TGTGCCAGCCGGCGGGGGGGGAACTCACCCCTCCACTTT.